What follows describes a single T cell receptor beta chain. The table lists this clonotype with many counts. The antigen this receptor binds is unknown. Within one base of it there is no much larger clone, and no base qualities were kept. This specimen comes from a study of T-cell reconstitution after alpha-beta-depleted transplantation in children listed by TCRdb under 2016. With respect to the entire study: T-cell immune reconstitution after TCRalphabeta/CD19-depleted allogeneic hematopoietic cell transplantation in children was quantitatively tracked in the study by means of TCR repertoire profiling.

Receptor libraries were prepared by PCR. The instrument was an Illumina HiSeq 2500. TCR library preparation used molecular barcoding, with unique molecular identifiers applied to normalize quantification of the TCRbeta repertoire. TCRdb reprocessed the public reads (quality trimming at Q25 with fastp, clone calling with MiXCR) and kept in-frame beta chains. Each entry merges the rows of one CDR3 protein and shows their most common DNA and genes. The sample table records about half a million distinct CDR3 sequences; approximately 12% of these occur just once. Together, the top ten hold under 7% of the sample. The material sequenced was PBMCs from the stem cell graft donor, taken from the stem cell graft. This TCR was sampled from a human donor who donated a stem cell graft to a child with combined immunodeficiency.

This receptor has the CDR3 CASSRARGTGELFF. The DNA sequence is TGTGCCAGCAGCCGTGCCAGGGGCACCGGGGAGCTGTTTTTT. The receptor chain draws on TRBV7-9 and TRBJ2-2, with TRBD1 tentatively as D gene (6 bases match). Sequences SEHNR (CDR1) and FQNEAQ (CDR2) are obtained from the germline V gene (reference sequence). Trimming at the junction amounts to 5 bases on V and 4 bases on J, and the germline ends lie 11 bases apart. Reading from cysteine to phenylalanine, the CDR3 counts 14 amino acids. The entry retains the CDR3 DNA only, 42 bases that are in frame from base 1.